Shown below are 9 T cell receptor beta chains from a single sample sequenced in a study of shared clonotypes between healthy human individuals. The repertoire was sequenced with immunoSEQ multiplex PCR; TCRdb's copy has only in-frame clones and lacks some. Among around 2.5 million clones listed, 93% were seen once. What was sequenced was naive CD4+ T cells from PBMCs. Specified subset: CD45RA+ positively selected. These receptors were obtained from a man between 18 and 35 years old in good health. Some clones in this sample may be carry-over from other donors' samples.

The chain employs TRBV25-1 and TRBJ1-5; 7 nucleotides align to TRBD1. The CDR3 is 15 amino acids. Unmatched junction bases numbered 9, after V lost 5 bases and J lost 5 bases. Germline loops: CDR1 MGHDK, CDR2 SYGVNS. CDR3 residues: CASSSTGGQDQPQHF. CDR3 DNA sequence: TGTGCCAGCAGTTCCACAGGAGGACAGGATCAGCCCCAGCATTTT. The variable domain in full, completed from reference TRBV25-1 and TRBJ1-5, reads EADIYQTPRYLVIGTGKKITLECSQTMGHDKMYWYQQDPGMELHLIHYSYGVNSTEKGDLSSESTVSRIRTEHFPLTLESARPSHTSQYLCASSSTGGQDQPQHFGDGTRLSIL.

The CDR3 region has the DNA TGTGCCAGCAGTTTATTGCCACAGGGGCGGTATGGCTACACCTTC. It is translated as CASSLLPQGRYGYTF. V gene TRBV27 combines with J gene TRBJ1-2; TRBD1 aligns across 7 bases. Trimming cost V 1 base and J 5 bases; bases outside gene matches: 7. Germline V gene data show CDR1 as MNHEY and CDR2 as SMNVEV (reference sequence). The CDR3 contains 15 residues.

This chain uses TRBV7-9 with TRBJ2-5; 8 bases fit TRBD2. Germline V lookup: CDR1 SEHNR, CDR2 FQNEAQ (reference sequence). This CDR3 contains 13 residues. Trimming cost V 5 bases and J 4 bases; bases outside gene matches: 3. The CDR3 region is CASSLSGRETQYF. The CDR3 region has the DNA TGTGCCAGCAGCCTGAGCGGGAGAGAGACCCAGTACTTC.

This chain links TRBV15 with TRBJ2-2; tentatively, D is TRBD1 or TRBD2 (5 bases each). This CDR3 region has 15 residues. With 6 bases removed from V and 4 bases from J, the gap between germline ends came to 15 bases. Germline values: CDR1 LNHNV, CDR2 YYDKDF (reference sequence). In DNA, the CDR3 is TGTGCCACCAGTGCCGGGGCAGAAGCCACCGGGGAGCTGTTTTTT. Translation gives CATSAGAEATGELFF.

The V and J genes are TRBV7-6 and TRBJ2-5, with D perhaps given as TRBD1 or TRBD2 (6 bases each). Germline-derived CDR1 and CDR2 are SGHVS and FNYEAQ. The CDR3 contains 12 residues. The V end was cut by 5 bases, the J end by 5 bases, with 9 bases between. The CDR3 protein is CASSGGGETQYF. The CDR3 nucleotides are TGTGCCAGCAGCGGAGGGGGGGAGACCCAGTACTTC.

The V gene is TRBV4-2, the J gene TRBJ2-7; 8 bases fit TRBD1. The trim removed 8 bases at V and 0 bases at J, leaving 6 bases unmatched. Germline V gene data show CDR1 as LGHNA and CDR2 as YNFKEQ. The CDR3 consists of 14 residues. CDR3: CASGGQASSYEQYF. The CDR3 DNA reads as TGTGCCAGCGGGGGACAGGCTAGCTCCTACGAGCAGTACTTC.

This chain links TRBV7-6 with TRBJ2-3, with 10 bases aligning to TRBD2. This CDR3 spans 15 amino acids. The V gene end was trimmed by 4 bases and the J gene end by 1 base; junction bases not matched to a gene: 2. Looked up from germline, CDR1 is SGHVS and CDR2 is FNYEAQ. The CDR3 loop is CASSYGTSGTDTQYF. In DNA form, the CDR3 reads TGTGCCAGCAGCTACGGGACTAGCGGCACAGATACGCAGTATTTT.

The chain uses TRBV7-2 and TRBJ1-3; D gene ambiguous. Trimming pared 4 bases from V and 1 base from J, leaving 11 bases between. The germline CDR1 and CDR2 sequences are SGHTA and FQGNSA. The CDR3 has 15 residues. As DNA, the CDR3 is TGTGCCAGCAGCTCCGCGGCGGGGTCTGGAAACACCATATATTTT. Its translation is CASSSAAGSGNTIYF.

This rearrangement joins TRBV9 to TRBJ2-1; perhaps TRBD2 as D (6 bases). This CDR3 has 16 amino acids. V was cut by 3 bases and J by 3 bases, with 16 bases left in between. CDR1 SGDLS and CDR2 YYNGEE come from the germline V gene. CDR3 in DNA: TGTGCCAGCAGCGAGAGAGCCGGGACTCGCTACAATGAGCAGTTCTTC. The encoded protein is CASSERAGTRYNEQFF.